This paragraph covers one T cell receptor beta chain sequence. What it binds is unknown. These data belong to a study of OX40 agonist ivuxolimab in advanced cancers. Background on the study: Of the patients, three showed partial responses, one with hepatocellular carcinoma and two with cutaneous melanoma. Study-level results: The study found among the lowest clonal expansion in partial responders at 0.1-3.0 mg/kg. CD4+ T cells averaged fewer expanded clones than CD8+ T cells.

This CDR3 is built from 15 residues. After removal of 7 bases from V and 0 bases from J, the junction contained 4 bases not matched to a gene. Germline CDR1 and CDR2: WNHNN and SYGVQD (reference sequence). Collection of blood occurred at baseline, at cycle 4 day 1, and at cycle 7 day 1. TCRdb's copy holds only in-frame clones and misses some; the assay was immunoSEQ multiplex PCR. The data show over 65,000 clones, approximately 91% seen once. This TCR came from an adult with an advanced solid tumor such as melanoma, head and neck, liver or kidney cancer. The material was CD4+ or CD8+ T cells sorted from blood, obtained in a trial of the OX40 agonist ivuxolimab. The V call is TRBV10-1, the J call TRBJ1-3; TRBD1 matches at 9 bases. DNA of the CDR3: TGCGCCAGCATGCCGGACAGGGGCTCTGGAAACACCATATATTTT. It encodes CASMPDRGSGNTIYF.